Following are 9 T cell receptor beta chains from one sample sequenced in a study of shared clonotypes between healthy human individuals. Only in-frame clones appear in the TCRdb table, and some are missing; sequencing was by immunoSEQ multiplex PCR. The table includes about 480,000 clones, over 75% detected once. Material for sequencing was PBMCs. The receptors come from a woman in her thirties or forties in good health. Some clones in this sample may be carry-over from other donors' samples.

This clone was recorded many times. The genes are TRBV5-5 and TRBJ1-1, with D perhaps TRBD1 (5 bases). The CDR3 totals 12 residues. Germline CDR1 and CDR2: SGHKS and YYEKEE (reference sequence). Trimming shortened V by 3 bases and J by 4 bases, and 7 bases separated the two germline ends. CDR3 in amino acids: CASSWDRTEAFF. For the CDR3, the DNA is TGTGCCAGCAGCTGGGACCGCACTGAAGCTTTCTTT.

On this clone itself: The likely explanation is a read error, given a far larger clone one base away. The same CDR3 is also encoded by other DNA sequences in this sample. The chain uses TRBV6-5 and TRBJ1-2; the D gene is possibly TRBD1 (5 bases). This CDR3 has 13 residues. Germline loops: CDR1 MNHEY, CDR2 SVGAGI. The V end was cut by 8 bases, the J end by 8 bases, with 18 bases between. CDR3 in amino acids: CASQRGSTDGYTF. As DNA, the CDR3 is TGTGCCAGCCAAAGGGGCTCTACGGACGGCTACACCTTC.

The chain employs TRBV12-1 and TRBJ2-2; the table's D gene call, TRBD2, was not cross checked with the DNA. TRBV12-1 is reported as a pseudogene. This CDR3 spans 17 amino acids. CDR3 DNA sequence: TGTGCCAGCAGCCCATGGACTAGCGGGAGTGATACCGGGGAGCTGTTTTTT. Its translation is CASSPWTSGSDTGELFF.

The CDR3 reads CASSEPDNGGNEKLFF. CDR3 sequence (DNA): TGCGCCAGCAGTGAGCCAGATAACGGAGGTAATGAAAAACTGTTTTTT. The chain has TRBV10-2 and TRBJ1-4; D call uncertain. The CDR3 is 16 amino acids. The ends were cut back, 2 bases at V and 4 bases at J, with 14 bases in the middle. Germline V gene lookup returns CDR1 WSHSY and CDR2 SAAADI.

The V gene is TRBV29-1, the J gene TRBJ2-1; TRBD2 might be the D (5 bases). Germline V CDR1 and CDR2: SQVTM, ANQGSEA. The V end was cut by 1 base, the J end by 5 bases, with 21 bases between. The CDR3 runs to 17 residues. The CDR3 spells CSVEAPSGGSVHNEQFF. The CDR3 coding sequence is TGCAGCGTTGAAGCCCCCTCAGGTGGGAGTGTCCACAATGAGCAGTTCTTC.

V and J are TRBV10-3 and TRBJ2-5; the match to TRBD2 covers 9 bases. CDR3 size: 13 residues. J gave up 5 bases and V 6 bases, and 4 bases lay outside the gene matches. Germline V lookup: CDR1 ENHRY, CDR2 SYGVKD. In DNA form, the CDR3 reads TGTGCCATCAGATTAGCGGGAGAGGAGACCCAGTACTTC. Translated: CAIRLAGEETQYF.

The CDR3, as DNA: TGTGCCAGCAGGTCCCGATTAGCGGATAACCCCTACGAGCAGTACTTC. It is translated as CASRSRLADNPYEQYF. The chain joins TRBV7-2 to TRBJ2-7, with D maybe TRBD2 (6 bases). Germline V gives CDR1 SGHTA, CDR2 FQGNSA. The length of the CDR3 is 16 residues. The germline V and J ends were trimmed by 6 bases and 2 bases, with 20 bases remaining between them.

V gene TRBV10-1 combines with J gene TRBJ2-3; 8 nucleotides align to TRBD2. Germline V CDR1 and CDR2: WNHNN, SYGVQD (reference sequence). Trimming removed 10 bases from V and 3 bases from J; junction bases left unmatched: 9. The CDR3 totals 14 residues. DNA of the CDR3: TGCGCCACCACACGGCGACTAGCGACAGATACGCAGTATTTT. Its translation is CATTRRLATDTQYF.

The CDR3 reads CASSTQAGQGLSYNEQFF. The CDR3 coding sequence is TGTGCCAGCAGCACTCAAGCGGGCCAGGGCCTCTCCTACAATGAGCAGTTCTTC. The chain is built from TRBV7-2 and TRBJ2-1; tentative D call: TRBD2 (6 bases). V was shortened by 5 bases and J by 0 bases, with 20 bases between the two germline ends. This CDR3 has 18 amino acids. CDR1 and CDR2 from the germline V gene are SGHTA and FQGNSA. The full variable domain, with the rest looked up from reference TRBV7-2 and TRBJ2-1, is GAGVSQSPSNKVTEKGKDVELRCDPISGHTALYWYRQSLGQGLEFLIYFQGNSAPDKSGLPSDRFSAERTGGSVSTLTIQRTQQEDSAVYLCASSTQAGQGLSYNEQFFGPGTRLTVL.